A single sample is the source of the 7 T cell receptor beta chains below, sequenced in a study of CD8+ T cells in alopecia areata. Extraction and reverse transcription of RNA yielded cDNA as the sequencing template. TCRdb keeps only in-frame clones here, not all; method: immunoSEQ multiplex PCR. The table lists fewer than 90,000 clones, 45% to 60% of them singletons. Sequencing was done on a sample of NKG2D-high CD8+ T cells sorted from blood. All receptors come from a human donor with alopecia areata.

The CDR3 here is CSVQSGGASEQFF. For the CDR3, the DNA is TGCAGCGTTCAGAGCGGGGGGGCGAGTGAGCAGTTCTTC. The J gene is TRBJ2-1, the V gene TRBV29-1; 10 bases line up with TRBD2. CDR1 is SQVTM, CDR2 ANQGSEA, per germline. V was pared by 5 bases and J by 9 bases, with 7 bases of the junction left unmatched. CDR3 length equals 13 residues.

This chain uses TRBV28 with TRBJ2-2; D remains ambiguous. The V gene lost 7 bases and the J gene lost 6 bases, with 3 bases spanning the gap. The CDR3 loop spans 10 amino acids. Germline V gives CDR1 MDHEN, CDR2 SYDVKM. The CDR3 nucleotides read TGTGCCAGCATGGCCGGGGAGCTGTTTTTT. Translating it yields CASMAGELFF.

This chain joins TRBV2 and TRBJ1-1; D gene ambiguous. The V end was cut by 4 bases, the J end by 4 bases, with 10 bases between. CDR1 is SNHLY, CDR2 FYNNEI, per germline. The CDR3 contains 13 residues. CDR3 region: CASSGLLGTEAFF. The CDR3 DNA follows: TGTGCCAGCAGTGGTCTCCTGGGCACTGAAGCTTTCTTT.

The chain recombines TRBV7-2 with TRBJ2-2, with TRBD2 matching over 9 bases. The ends lost 6 bases at V and 4 bases at J; junction bases unmatched: 3. The germline V gene encodes CDR1 SGHTA and CDR2 FQGNSA. CDR3 length equals 14 residues. CDR3 nucleotide sequence: TGTGCCAGCAGGGGACTAGCAGGCACCGGGGAGCTGTTTTTT. This gives the protein CASRGLAGTGELFF.

CDR3 region: CSVEDVVGPRRGGELFF. The CDR3 coding sequence is TGCAGCGTTGAAGATGTCGTCGGGCCACGCCGAGGCGGGGAGCTGTTTTTT. The chain is built from TRBV29-1 and TRBJ2-2, with D hard to call. The CDR3 contains 17 residues. Trimming took 0 bases from V and 7 from J, leaving 21 bases between them. Per germline, CDR1 SQVTM and CDR2 ANQGSEA.

This chain links TRBV6-5 with TRBJ2-1; 8 bases fit TRBD2. The V segment lost 5 bases and the J segment 6 bases; nucleotides outside the gene matches: 3. The V gene's germline CDR1 is MNHEY and CDR2 SVGAGI. The CDR3 length is 13 residues. The DNA for the CDR3 is TGTGCCAGCAGTGAGGGGACTAGCAATGAGCAGTTCTTC. It translates to CASSEGTSNEQFF.

In its sample, this clone was seen a few times. This sample includes further DNA sequences coding for the same CDR3. The chain carries TRBV29-1 and TRBJ2-1, with D maybe TRBD1 (6 bases). CDR3 size: 11 residues. Germline V gene sequence: CDR1 SQVTM, CDR2 ANQGSEA. Deletions cut 7 bases from V and 4 bases from J, with 8 bases between. The CDR3 here is CSGDRYNEQFF. The CDR3 DNA reads TGCAGCGGCGACAGGTACAATGAGCAGTTCTTC.